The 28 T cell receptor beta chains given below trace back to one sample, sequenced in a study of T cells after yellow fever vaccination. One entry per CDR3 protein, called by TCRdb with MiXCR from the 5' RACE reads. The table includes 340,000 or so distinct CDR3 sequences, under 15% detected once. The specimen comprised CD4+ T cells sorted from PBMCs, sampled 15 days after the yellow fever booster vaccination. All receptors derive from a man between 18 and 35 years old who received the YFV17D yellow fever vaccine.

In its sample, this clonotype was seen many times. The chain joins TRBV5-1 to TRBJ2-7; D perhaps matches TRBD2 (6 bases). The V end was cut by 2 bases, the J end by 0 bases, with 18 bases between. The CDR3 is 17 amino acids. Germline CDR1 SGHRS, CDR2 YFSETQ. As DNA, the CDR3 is TGCGCCAGCAGCTTCGGATCTCCCGGGGGAAGCTCCTACGAGCAGTACTTC. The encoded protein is CASSFGSPGGSSYEQYF.

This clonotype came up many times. The DNA for the CDR3 is TGTGCCAGCAGCTTGGAAGACGACTACGAGCAGTACGTC. Translation gives CASSLEDDYEQYV. J is TRBJ2-7 and V is TRBV5-5; D gene uncertain. The CDR3 runs 13 residues. CDR1 and CDR2 (germline): SGHKS, YYEKEE (reference sequence). Trimming pared 0 bases from V and 3 bases from J, leaving 7 bases between.

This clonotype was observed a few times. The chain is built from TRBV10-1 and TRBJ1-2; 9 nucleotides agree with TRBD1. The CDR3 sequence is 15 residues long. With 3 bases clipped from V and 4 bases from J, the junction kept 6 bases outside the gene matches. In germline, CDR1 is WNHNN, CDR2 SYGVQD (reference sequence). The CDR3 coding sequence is TGCGCCAGCAGTGAAACACAGGGGGCTAGCTATGGCTACACCTTC. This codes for CASSETQGASYGYTF.

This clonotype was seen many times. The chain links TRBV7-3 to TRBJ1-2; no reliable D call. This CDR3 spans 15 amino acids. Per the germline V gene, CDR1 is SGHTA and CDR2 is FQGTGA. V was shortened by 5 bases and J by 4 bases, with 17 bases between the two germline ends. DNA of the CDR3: TGTGCCAGCAGCCCCCGGGCAGGTCAAGGCTATGGCTACACCTTC. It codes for CASSPRAGQGYGYTF.

The CDR3: CASSQGGKNTEAFF. The CDR3 DNA is TGTGCCAGCAGCCAAGGGGGTAAGAACACTGAAGCTTTCTTT. V usage is TRBV28 and J usage is TRBJ1-1, with D tentatively TRBD1 (6 bases). The CDR3 runs to 14 residues. Germline V lookup: CDR1 MDHEN, CDR2 SYDVKM. V gave up 6 bases and J gave up 1 base, with 12 bases separating them.

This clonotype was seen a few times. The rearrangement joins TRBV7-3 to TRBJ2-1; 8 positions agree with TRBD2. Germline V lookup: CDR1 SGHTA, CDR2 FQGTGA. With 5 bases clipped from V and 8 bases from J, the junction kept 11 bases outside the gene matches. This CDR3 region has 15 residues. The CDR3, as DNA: TGTGCCAGCAGCGGAGCCGGGGGGGCCTTCGATGAGCAGTTCTTC. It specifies CASSGAGGAFDEQFF.

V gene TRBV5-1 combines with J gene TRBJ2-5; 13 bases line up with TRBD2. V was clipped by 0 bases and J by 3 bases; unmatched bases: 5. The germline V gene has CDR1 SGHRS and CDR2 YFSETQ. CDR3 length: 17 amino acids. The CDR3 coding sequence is TGCGCCAGCAGCTTGGGACTAGCGGGGGGCTCCGAAGAGACCCAGTACTTC. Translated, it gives CASSLGLAGGSEETQYF.

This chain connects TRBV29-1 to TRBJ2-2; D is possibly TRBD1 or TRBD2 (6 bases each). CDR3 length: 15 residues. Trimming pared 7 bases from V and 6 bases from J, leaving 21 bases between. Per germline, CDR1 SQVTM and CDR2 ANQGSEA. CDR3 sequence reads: CSATGGRESAGELFF. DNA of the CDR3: TGCAGCGCAACCGGGGGCAGGGAATCGGCCGGGGAGCTGTTTTTT.

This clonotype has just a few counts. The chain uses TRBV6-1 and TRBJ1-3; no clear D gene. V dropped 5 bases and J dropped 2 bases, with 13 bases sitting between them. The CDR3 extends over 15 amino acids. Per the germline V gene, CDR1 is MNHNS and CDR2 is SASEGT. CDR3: CASSHTRVTGNTIYF. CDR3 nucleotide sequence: TGTGCCAGCAGTCACACGAGGGTGACTGGAAACACCATATATTTT.

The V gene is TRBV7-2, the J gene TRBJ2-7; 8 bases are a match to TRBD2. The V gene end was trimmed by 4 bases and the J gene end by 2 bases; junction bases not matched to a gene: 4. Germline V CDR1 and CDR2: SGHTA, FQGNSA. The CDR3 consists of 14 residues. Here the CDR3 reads CASSSTGGAYEQYF. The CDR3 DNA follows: TGTGCCAGCAGCTCGACCGGGGGGGCCTACGAGCAGTACTTC. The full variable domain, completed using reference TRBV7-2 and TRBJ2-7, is GAGVSQSPSNKVTEKGKDVELRCDPISGHTALYWYRQSLGQGLEFLIYFQGNSAPDKSGLPSDRFSAERTGGSVSTLTIQRTQQEDSAVYLCASSSTGGAYEQYFGPGTRLTVT.

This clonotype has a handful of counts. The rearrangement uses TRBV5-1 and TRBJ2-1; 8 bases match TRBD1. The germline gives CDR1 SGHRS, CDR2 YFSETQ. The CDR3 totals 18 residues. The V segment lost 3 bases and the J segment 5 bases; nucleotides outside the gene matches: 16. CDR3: CASSYEPLGTGQNNEQFF. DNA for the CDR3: TGCGCCAGCAGCTATGAACCCCTGGGGACAGGACAAAACAATGAGCAGTTCTTC.

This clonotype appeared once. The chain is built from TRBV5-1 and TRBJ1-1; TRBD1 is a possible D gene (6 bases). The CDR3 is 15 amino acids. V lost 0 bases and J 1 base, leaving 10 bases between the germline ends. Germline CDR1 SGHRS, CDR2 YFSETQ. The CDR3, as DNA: TGCGCCAGCAGCTTGGAGGGACACGGGAACACTGAAGCTTTCTTT. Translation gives CASSLEGHGNTEAFF.

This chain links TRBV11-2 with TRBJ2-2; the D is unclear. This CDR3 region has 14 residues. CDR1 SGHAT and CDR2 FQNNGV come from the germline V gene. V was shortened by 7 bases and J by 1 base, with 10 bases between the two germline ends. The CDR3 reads CASTQRRNTGELFF. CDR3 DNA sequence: TGTGCCAGCACCCAGAGGAGGAACACCGGGGAGCTGTTTTTT.

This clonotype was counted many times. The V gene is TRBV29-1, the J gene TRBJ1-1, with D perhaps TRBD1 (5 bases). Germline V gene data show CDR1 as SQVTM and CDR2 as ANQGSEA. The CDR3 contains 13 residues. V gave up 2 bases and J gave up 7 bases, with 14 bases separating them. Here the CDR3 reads CSVEPGRGDEAFF. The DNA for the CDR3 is TGCAGCGTTGAACCGGGACGGGGGGATGAAGCTTTCTTT. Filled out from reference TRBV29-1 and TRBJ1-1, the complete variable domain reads SAVISQKPSRDICQRGTSLTIQCQVDSQVTMMFWYRQQPGQSLTLIATANQGSEATYESGFVIDKFPISRPNLTFSTLTVSNMSPEDSSIYLCSVEPGRGDEAFFGQGTRLTVV.

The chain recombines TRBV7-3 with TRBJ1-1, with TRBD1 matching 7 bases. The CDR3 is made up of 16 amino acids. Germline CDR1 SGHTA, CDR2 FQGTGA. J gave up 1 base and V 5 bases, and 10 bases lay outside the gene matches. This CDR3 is CASSPGGALTNTEAFF. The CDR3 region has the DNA TGTGCCAGCAGCCCAGGGGGAGCTCTAACGAACACTGAAGCTTTCTTT.

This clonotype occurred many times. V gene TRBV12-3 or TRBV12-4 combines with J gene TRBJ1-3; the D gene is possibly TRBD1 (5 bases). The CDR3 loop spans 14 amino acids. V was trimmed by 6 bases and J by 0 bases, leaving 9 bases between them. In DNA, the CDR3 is TGTGCCAGCAGCCAACAGGTCTCTGGAAACACCATATATTTT. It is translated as CASSQQVSGNTIYF.

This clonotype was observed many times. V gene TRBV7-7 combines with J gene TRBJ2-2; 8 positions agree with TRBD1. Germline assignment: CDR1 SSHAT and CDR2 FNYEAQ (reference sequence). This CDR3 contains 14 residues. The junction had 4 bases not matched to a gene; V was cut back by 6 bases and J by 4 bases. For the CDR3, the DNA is TGTGCCAGCAGTCTTACAGGGGGCACCGGGGAGCTGTTTTTT. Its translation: CASSLTGGTGELFF.

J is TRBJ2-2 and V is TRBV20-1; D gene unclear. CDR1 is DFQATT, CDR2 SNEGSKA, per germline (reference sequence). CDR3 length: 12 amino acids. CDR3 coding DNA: TGCAGCCGAAGGGTGAACACCGGGGAGCTGTTTTTT. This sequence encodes CSRRVNTGELFF.

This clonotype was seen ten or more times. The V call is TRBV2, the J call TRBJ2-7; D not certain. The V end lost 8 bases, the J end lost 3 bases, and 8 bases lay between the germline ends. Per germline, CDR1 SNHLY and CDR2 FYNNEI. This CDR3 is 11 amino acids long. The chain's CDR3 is CASCADYEQYF. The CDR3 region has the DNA TGTGCCAGCTGCGCAGACTACGAGCAGTACTTC.

The CDR3 is CASSTRTSGGELAKNIQYF. The CDR3 DNA sequence: TGTGCCAGCAGTACCCGGACTAGCGGGGGGGAACTAGCCAAAAACATTCAGTACTTC. The gene calls are TRBV12-3 or TRBV12-4 and TRBJ2-4; 15 bases fit TRBD2. V shed 5 bases and J 0 bases; nucleotides not matched to a gene: 8. This CDR3 spans 19 amino acids.

The CDR3 sequence is CASSFWTATSYNEQFF. The CDR3 nucleotides are TGTGCCAGCAGCTTCTGGACTGCCACCTCCTACAATGAGCAGTTCTTC. This chain uses TRBV6-2 or TRBV6-3 with TRBJ2-1, with D possibly being TRBD2 (5 bases). V lost 6 bases to trimming and J lost 0 bases, with 15 bases between them. The CDR3 runs 16 residues. The germline CDR1 and CDR2 sequences are MNHEY and SVGEGT.

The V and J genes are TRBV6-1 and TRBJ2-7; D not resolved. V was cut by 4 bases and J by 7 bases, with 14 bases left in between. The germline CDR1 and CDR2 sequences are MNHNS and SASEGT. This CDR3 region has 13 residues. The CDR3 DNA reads TGTGCCAGCAGTGTACAGCTTACGAGAGAGCAGTACGTC. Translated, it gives CASSVQLTREQYV.

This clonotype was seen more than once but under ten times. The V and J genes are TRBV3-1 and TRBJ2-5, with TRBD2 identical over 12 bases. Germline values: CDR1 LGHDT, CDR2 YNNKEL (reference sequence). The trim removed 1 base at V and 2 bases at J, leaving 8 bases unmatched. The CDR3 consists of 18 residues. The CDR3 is CASSQVSSGGAEQETQYF. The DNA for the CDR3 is TGTGCCAGCAGCCAAGTTTCTAGCGGGGGGGCTGAACAAGAGACCCAGTACTTC.

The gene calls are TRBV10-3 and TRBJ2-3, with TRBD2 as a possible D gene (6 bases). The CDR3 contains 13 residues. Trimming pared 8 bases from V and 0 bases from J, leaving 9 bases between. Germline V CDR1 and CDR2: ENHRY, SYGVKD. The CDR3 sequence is CAIQRASTDTQYF. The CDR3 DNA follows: TGTGCCATCCAGCGGGCTAGCACAGATACGCAGTATTTT.

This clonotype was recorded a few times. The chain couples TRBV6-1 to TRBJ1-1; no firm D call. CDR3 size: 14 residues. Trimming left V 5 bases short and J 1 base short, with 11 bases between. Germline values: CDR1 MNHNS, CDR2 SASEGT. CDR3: CASSLRAGNTEAFF. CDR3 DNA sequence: TGTGCCAGCAGTCTTAGGGCGGGGAACACTGAAGCTTTCTTT.

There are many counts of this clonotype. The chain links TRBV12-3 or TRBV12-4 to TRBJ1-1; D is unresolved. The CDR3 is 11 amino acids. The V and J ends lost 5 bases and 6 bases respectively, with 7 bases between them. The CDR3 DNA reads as TGTGCCAGCAGTCCAAGGGCTGAAGCTTTCTTT. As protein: CASSPRAEAFF.

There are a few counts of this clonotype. This CDR3 reads CASSLDIPYEQYF. DNA of the CDR3: TGTGCCAGCAGCTTAGACATCCCCTACGAGCAGTACTTC. The chain is built from TRBV7-2 and TRBJ2-7; D is undetermined. V was trimmed by 1 base and J by 2 bases, leaving 6 bases between them. The germline gives CDR1 SGHTA, CDR2 FQGNSA. This CDR3 is built from 13 residues.

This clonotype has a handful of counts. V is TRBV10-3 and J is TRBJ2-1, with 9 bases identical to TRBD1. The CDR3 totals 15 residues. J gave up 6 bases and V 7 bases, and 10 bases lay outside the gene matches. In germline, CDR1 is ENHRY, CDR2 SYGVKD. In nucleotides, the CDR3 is TGTGCCATCATGGAGGGGACAGGGAGATTCAATGAGCAGTTCTTC. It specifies CAIMEGTGRFNEQFF.